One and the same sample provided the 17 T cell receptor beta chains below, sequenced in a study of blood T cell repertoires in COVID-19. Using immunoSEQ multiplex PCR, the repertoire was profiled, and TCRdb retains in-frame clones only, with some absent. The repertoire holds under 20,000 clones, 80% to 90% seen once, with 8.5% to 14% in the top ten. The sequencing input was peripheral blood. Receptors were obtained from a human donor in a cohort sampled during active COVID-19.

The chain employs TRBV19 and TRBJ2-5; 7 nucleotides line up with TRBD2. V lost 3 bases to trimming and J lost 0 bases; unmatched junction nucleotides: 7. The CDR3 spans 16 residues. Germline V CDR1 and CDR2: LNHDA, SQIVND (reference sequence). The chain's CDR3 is CASSINGGGNQETQYF. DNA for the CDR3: TGTGCCAGTAGTATCAACGGGGGAGGGAACCAAGAGACCCAGTACTTC.

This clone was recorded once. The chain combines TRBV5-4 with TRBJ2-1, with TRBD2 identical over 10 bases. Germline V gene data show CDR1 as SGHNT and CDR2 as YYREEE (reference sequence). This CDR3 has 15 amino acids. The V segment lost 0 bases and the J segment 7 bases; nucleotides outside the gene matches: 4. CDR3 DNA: TGTGCCAGCAGCTTGGCTAGCGGGAGTAGGAATGAGCAGTTCTTC. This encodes CASSLASGSRNEQFF.

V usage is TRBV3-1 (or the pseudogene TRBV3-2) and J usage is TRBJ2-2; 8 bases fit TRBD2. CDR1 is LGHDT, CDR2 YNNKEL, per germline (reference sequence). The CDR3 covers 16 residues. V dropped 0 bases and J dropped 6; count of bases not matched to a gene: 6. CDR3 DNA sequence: TGTGCCAGCAGCCAAGAATCGGGGGGGGTCGCCGGGGAGCTGTTTTTT. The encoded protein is CASSQESGGVAGELFF.

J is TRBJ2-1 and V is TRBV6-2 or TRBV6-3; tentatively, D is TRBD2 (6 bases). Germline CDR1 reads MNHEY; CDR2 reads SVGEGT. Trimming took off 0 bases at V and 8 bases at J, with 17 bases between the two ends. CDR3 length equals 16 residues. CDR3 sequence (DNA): TGTGCCAGCAGTTACTCGTCCAGCGGGTCTTTGGATGAGCAGTTCTTC. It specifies CASSYSSSGSLDEQFF.

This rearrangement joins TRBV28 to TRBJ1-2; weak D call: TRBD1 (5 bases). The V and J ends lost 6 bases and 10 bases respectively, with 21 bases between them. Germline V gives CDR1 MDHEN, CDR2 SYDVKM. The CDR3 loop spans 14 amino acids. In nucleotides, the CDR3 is TGTGCCAGCAGCTCCGGCGGGACGGTTCTAGTCTACACCTTC. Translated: CASSSGGTVLVYTF.

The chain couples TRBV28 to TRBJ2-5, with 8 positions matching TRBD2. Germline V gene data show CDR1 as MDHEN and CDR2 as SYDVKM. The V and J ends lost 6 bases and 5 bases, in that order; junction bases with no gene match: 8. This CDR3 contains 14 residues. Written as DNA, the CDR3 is TGTGCCAGCAGACCCAGCGGGAGTGGTGAGACCCAGTACTTC. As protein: CASRPSGSGETQYF.

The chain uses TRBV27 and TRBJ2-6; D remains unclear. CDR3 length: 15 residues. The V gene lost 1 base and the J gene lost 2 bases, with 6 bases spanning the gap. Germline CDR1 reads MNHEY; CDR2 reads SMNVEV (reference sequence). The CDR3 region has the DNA TGTGCCAGCAGTTTATGGCCCGCTGGGGCCAACGTCCTGACTTTC. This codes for CASSLWPAGANVLTF. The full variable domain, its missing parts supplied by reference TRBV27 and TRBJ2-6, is EAQVTQNPRYLITVTGKKLTVTCSQNMNHEYMSWYRQDPGLGLRQIYYSMNVEVTDKGDVPEGYKVSRKEKRNFPLILESPSPNQTSLYFCASSLWPAGANVLTFGAGSRLTVL.

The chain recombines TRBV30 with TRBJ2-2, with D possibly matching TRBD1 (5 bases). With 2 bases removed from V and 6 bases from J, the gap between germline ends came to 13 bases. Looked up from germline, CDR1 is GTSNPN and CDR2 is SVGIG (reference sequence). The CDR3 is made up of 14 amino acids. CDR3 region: CAWSTPGYAGELFF. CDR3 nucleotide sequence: TGTGCCTGGAGTACTCCAGGGTACGCCGGGGAGCTGTTTTTT.

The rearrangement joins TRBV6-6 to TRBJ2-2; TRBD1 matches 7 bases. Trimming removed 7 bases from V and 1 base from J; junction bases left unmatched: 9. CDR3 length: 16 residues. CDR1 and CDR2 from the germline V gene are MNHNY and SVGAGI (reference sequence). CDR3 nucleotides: TGTGCCAGCACTTCGGGGACAGCCGGGAACACCGGGGAGCTGTTTTTT. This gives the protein CASTSGTAGNTGELFF.

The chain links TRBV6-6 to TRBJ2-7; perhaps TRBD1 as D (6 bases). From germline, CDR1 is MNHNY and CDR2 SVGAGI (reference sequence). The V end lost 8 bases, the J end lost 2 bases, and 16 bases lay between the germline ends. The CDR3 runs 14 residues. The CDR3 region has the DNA TGTGCCAGCTCCGGGACATACCGGGCCTACGAGCAGTACTTC. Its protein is CASSGTYRAYEQYF.

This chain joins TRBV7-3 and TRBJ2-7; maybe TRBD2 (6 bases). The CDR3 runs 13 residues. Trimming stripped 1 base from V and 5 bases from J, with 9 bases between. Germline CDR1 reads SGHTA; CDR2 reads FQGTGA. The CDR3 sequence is CASSLSGRNEQYF. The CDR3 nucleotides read TGTGCCAGCAGCTTAAGTGGGAGGAACGAGCAGTACTTC. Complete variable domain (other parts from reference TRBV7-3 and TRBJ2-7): GAGVSQTPSNKVTEKGKYVELRCDPISGHTALYWYRQSLGQGPEFLIYFQGTGAADDSGLPNDRFFAVRPEGSVSTLKIQRTERGDSAVYLCASSLSGRNEQYFGPGTRLTVT.

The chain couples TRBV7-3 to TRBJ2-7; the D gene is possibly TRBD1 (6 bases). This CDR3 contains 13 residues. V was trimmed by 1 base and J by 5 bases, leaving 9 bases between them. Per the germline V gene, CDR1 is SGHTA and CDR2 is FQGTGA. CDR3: CASSLKQGHEQYF. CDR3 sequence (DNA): TGTGCCAGCAGCTTAAAACAGGGCCACGAGCAGTACTTC.

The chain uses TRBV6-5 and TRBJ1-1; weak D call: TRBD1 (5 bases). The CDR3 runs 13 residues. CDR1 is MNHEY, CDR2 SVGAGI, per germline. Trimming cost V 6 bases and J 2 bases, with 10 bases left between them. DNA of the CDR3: TGTGCCAGCAGATTAGACAGAAACACTGAAGCTTTCTTT. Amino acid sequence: CASRLDRNTEAFF.

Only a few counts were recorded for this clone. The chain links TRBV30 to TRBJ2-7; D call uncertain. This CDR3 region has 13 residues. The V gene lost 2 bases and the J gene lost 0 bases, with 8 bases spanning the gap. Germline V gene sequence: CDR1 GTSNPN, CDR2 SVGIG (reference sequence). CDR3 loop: CAWSTPPSYEQYF. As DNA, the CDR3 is TGTGCCTGGAGTACACCGCCCTCCTACGAGCAGTACTTC. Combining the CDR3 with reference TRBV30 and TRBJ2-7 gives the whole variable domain SQTIHQWPATLVQPVGSPLSLECTVEGTSNPNLYWYRQAAGRGLQLLFYSVGIGQISSEVPQNLSASRPQDRQFILSSKKLLLSDSGFYLCAWSTPPSYEQYFGPGTRLTVT.

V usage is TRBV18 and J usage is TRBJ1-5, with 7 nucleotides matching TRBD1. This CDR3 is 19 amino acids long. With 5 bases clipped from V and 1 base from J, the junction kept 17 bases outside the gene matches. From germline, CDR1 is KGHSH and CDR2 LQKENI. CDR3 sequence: CASSSIGPQGGASNQPQHF. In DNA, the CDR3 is TGTGCCAGCTCATCAATCGGGCCTCAGGGGGGAGCGAGCAATCAGCCCCAGCATTTT.

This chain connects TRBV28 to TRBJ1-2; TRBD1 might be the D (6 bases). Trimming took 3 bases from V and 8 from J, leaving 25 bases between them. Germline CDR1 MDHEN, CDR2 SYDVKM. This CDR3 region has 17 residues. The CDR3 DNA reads TGTGCCAGCAGTTTGGGAGGGGGGACGGGGAACGGTGGAGGCTACACCTTC. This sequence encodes CASSLGGGTGNGGGYTF.

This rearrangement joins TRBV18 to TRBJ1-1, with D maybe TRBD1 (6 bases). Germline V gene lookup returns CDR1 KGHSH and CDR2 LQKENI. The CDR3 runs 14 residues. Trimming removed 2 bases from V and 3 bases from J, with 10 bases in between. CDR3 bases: TGTGCCAGCTCACCAAGACCAGGGGACACTGAAGCTTTCTTT. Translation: CASSPRPGDTEAFF.